These 27 T cell receptor beta chains originate from one sample sequenced in a study of T cell changes during pregnancy in multiple sclerosis. Clones were read by immunoSEQ multiplex PCR, and TCRdb kept only the in-frame ones, dropping some. The sample lists around 56,000 clones, about 91% occurring once. This sample comprised peripheral blood, obtained after pregnancy. These receptors all come from a female donor with multiple sclerosis, enrolled in a pregnancy study.

This rearrangement joins TRBV5-4 to TRBJ2-5; D call uncertain. The J call is in doubt because the DNA end fits TRBJ2-7 better. This CDR3 has 13 residues. Germline CDR1 reads SGHNT; CDR2 reads YYREEE (reference sequence). CDR3 sequence reads: CASSGPDIYEQYF. The DNA of the CDR3 is TGTGCCAGCAGCGGCCCTGACATCTACGAGCAGTACTTC.

The chain is built from TRBV11-2 and TRBJ2-7, with D possibly being TRBD1 (6 bases). With 5 bases removed from V and 4 bases from J, the gap between germline ends came to 18 bases. CDR3 length: 15 amino acids. CDR1 is SGHAT, CDR2 FQNNGV, per germline. The CDR3 loop reads CASSPDSPQDYEQYF. The CDR3 DNA reads as TGTGCCAGCAGCCCGGACAGTCCCCAGGATTACGAGCAGTACTTC. The entire variable domain, with the rest obtained from reference TRBV11-2 and TRBJ2-7, is as follows: EAGVAQSPRYKIIEKRQSVAFWCNPISGHATLYWYQQILGQGPKLLIQFQNNGVVDDSQLPKDRFSAERLKGVDSTLKIQPAKLEDSAVYLCASSPDSPQDYEQYFGPGTRLTVT.

The gene calls are TRBV18 and TRBJ2-1; no clear D. V was trimmed by 2 bases and J by 3 bases, leaving 11 bases between them. The CDR3 runs to 15 residues. Germline CDR1 KGHSH, CDR2 LQKENI. CDR3 coding DNA: TGTGCCAGCTCACCAGTGGTCAGAGGCTACAATGAGCAGTTCTTC. Amino acids: CASSPVVRGYNEQFF.

The rearrangement uses TRBV11-2 and TRBJ2-7; D is ambiguous. Looked up from germline, CDR1 is SGHAT and CDR2 is FQNNGV. Trimming removed 0 bases from V and 2 bases from J, with 8 bases in between. CDR3 length: 14 residues. Written as DNA, the CDR3 is TGTGCCAGCAGCTTAGACAGGCTGACCTACGAGCAGTACTTC. Protein product: CASSLDRLTYEQYF.

This rearrangement joins TRBV2 to TRBJ2-5, with 12 bases lining up with TRBD2. The trim removed 6 bases at V and 1 base at J, leaving 3 bases unmatched. The V gene's germline CDR1 is SNHLY and CDR2 FYNNEI. The CDR3 consists of 15 residues. The CDR3 loop reads CASSWTSGVQETQYF. The CDR3 DNA reads TGTGCCAGCAGCTGGACTAGCGGGGTCCAAGAGACCCAGTACTTC.

The rearrangement joins TRBV2 to TRBJ1-2; a possible D gene is TRBD1 (5 bases). Per germline, CDR1 SNHLY and CDR2 FYNNEI. There are 15 residues in the CDR3. The V end was cut by 4 bases, the J end by 5 bases, with 17 bases between. In nucleotides, the CDR3 is TGTGCCAGCAGTGGGGTCCAAGGGGCCCATTATGGCTACACCTTC. Translated: CASSGVQGAHYGYTF.

This rearrangement joins TRBV28 to TRBJ1-2; D might be TRBD1 (6 bases). Germline CDR1 MDHEN, CDR2 SYDVKM. Trimming removed 4 bases at V and 4 bases at J, with 19 bases between. The CDR3 totals 16 residues. Here the CDR3 reads CASSSQTGKLGYGYTF. CDR3 coding DNA: TGTGCCAGCAGTTCGCAAACAGGGAAGCTAGGCTATGGCTACACCTTC.

A note on this clone: Since a much larger clone is just one base distant, this may be a read error. The chain combines TRBV6-1 with TRBJ2-7; no reliable D call. The germline CDR1 and CDR2 sequences are MNHNS and SASEGT. CDR3 size: 13 residues. CDR3: CASNEARPGEQYF. DNA for the CDR3: TGTGCCAGCAATGAAGCTCGGCCAGGCGAGCAGTACTTC.

V gene TRBV6-1 combines with J gene TRBJ2-5; D possibly corresponds to TRBD1 (5 bases). CDR3 length equals 15 residues. V was clipped by 5 bases and J by 0 bases, with 13 bases between them. CDR1 and CDR2 (germline): MNHNS, SASEGT. Here the CDR3 DNA reads TGTGCCAGCAGTCTTGACAGCCTATACCAAGAGACCCAGTACTTC. Its translation is CASSLDSLYQETQYF.

The chain uses TRBV2 and TRBJ1-2; possible D gene TRBD1, 6 bases. Germline V gene lookup returns CDR1 SNHLY and CDR2 FYNNEI. The CDR3 has 13 amino acids. Trimming removed 5 bases at V and 4 bases at J, with 11 bases between. The CDR3 protein is CASSSGTSYGYTF. CDR3 nucleotide sequence: TGTGCCAGCAGTTCCGGGACAAGCTATGGCTACACCTTC.

This chain connects TRBV6-6 to TRBJ2-1; 9 bases agree with TRBD1. CDR3 length: 13 residues. CDR1 and CDR2 (germline): MNHNY, SVGAGI (reference sequence). The trim removed 6 bases at V and 7 bases at J, leaving 4 bases unmatched. In nucleotides, the CDR3 is TGTGCCAGCAGCCAGGGGACAGGGAATGAGCAGTTCTTC. This sequence encodes CASSQGTGNEQFF.

V gene TRBV4-1 combines with J gene TRBJ2-5; the match to TRBD2 covers 7 bases. The V segment lost 5 bases and the J segment 2 bases; nucleotides outside the gene matches: 8. Germline V gene lookup returns CDR1 MGHRA and CDR2 YSYEKL. This CDR3 is 15 amino acids long. The CDR3 loop reads CASSTSERRQETQYF. The CDR3 DNA reads TGCGCCAGCAGCACTAGCGAGCGCCGACAAGAGACCCAGTACTTC.

This chain joins TRBV27 and TRBJ2-7; TRBD1 matches at 9 bases. J was trimmed by 2 bases and V by 4 bases; bases with no gene match: 6. The CDR3 sequence is 15 residues long. CDR1 is MNHEY and CDR2 is SMNVEV in the germline V gene (reference sequence). Written as DNA, the CDR3 is TGTGCCAGCAGTTCCGGGACAGGGCGCGCCTACGAGCAGTACTTC. It translates to CASSSGTGRAYEQYF.

The chain couples TRBV11-3 to TRBJ2-2, with 13 bases that match TRBD2. After removal of 1 base from V and 5 bases from J, the junction contained 4 bases not matched to a gene. This CDR3 spans 17 amino acids. CDR1 and CDR2 from the germline V gene are SGHNT and YENEEA. The CDR3 loop is CASSLGATSGGTGELFF. In DNA, the CDR3 is TGTGCCAGCAGCTTAGGGGCGACTAGCGGGGGGACCGGGGAGCTGTTTTTT.

This clone occurred a few times. The chain links TRBV9 to TRBJ1-1; D remains unclear. Germline V gives CDR1 SGDLS, CDR2 YYNGEE. Between the trimmed V and J ends, which lost 0 bases and 1 base, there was a span of 7 bases. CDR3 length: 14 amino acids. The CDR3 spells CASSVVPGNTEAFF. CDR3 bases: TGTGCCAGCAGCGTAGTGCCAGGGAACACTGAAGCTTTCTTT.

J is TRBJ1-6 and V is TRBV7-8; D possibly corresponds to TRBD1 (5 bases). This CDR3 region has 14 residues. Trimming took off 5 bases at V and 10 bases at J, with 15 bases between the two ends. Germline CDR1 reads SGHVS; CDR2 reads FQNEAQ. The CDR3 region is CASSPHDGQSPLHF. For the CDR3, the DNA is TGTGCCAGCAGCCCCCATGACGGACAATCACCCCTCCACTTT. The variable domain in full, with the rest retrieved from reference TRBV7-8 and TRBJ1-6, is GAGVSQSPRYKVAKRGQDVALRCDPISGHVSLFWYQQALGQGPEFLTYFQNEAQLDKSGLPSDRFFAERPEGSVSTLKIQRTQQEDSAVYLCASSPHDGQSPLHFGNGTRLTVT.

CDR3 protein: CASSFEGVSSPLHF. The CDR3 bases are TGTGCCAGCAGCTTCGAGGGAGTAAGCTCACCCCTCCACTTT. This chain uses TRBV7-9 with TRBJ1-6; D is uncertain. Deletions cut 3 bases from V and 10 bases from J, with 13 bases between. The CDR3 consists of 14 residues. CDR1 and CDR2 (germline): SEHNR, FQNEAQ (reference sequence).

The chain employs TRBV5-1 and TRBJ1-1; D gene unclear. The CDR3 extends over 13 amino acids. Trimming removed 4 bases at V and 5 bases at J, with 12 bases between. Germline V gene data show CDR1 as SGHRS and CDR2 as YFSETQ. CDR3 region: CASSTPGKTEAFF. The CDR3, as DNA: TGCGCCAGCAGCACCCCGGGTAAAACTGAAGCTTTCTTT.

The rearrangement joins TRBV6-6 to TRBJ1-2; TRBD1 matches at 7 bases. The CDR3 covers 15 residues. Germline CDR1 and CDR2: MNHNY and SVGAGI (reference sequence). V gave up 4 bases and J gave up 2 bases; unmatched junction bases: 7. The chain's CDR3 is CASSFMTGRNYGYTF. In nucleotides, the CDR3 is TGTGCCAGCAGTTTCATGACAGGGAGGAACTATGGCTACACCTTC.

J is TRBJ1-5 and V is TRBV5-5; 11 positions match TRBD1. Germline assignment: CDR1 SGHKS and CDR2 YYEKEE (reference sequence). V shed 4 bases, J shed 5 bases, and the junction held 8 bases outside the gene matches. The CDR3 runs 16 residues. The CDR3 nucleotides read TGTGCCAGCAGCGCCGGGACAGGGGGAGGCCATCAGCCCCAGCATTTT. Residues: CASSAGTGGGHQPQHF.

The chain uses TRBV10-3 and TRBJ1-6; D is uncertain. The CDR3 is 15 amino acids. The V gene's germline CDR1 is ENHRY and CDR2 SYGVKD. V lost 0 bases to trimming and J lost 10 bases, with 13 bases between them. CDR3 sequence: CAISESVSGLSPLHF. CDR3 in DNA: TGTGCCATCAGTGAGTCGGTTTCAGGTCTGTCACCCCTCCACTTT.

In its sample, this clone was seen once. The chain combines TRBV7-9 with TRBJ1-2; possibly TRBD1 for D (5 bases). V was trimmed by 6 bases and J by 5 bases, leaving 19 bases between them. The CDR3 covers 15 residues. Germline V gene lookup returns CDR1 SEHNR and CDR2 FQNEAQ (reference sequence). The CDR3 nucleotides are TGTGCCAGCAGTCTTAGACCGACCGGGACTTATGGCTACACCTTC. It translates to CASSLRPTGTYGYTF.

V is TRBV4-1 and J is TRBJ1-6, with no clear D. This CDR3 is built from 17 residues. CDR1 is MGHRA and CDR2 is YSYEKL in the germline V gene. Trimming left V 0 bases short and J 7 bases short, with 16 bases between. The CDR3 DNA follows: TGCGCCAGCAGCCAAGATACCCAGGAATCACCGAATTCACCCCTCCACTTT. This codes for CASSQDTQESPNSPLHF.

The chain uses TRBV7-9 and TRBJ1-2; D unresolved. CDR1 and CDR2 (germline): SEHNR, FQNEAQ (reference sequence). The CDR3 runs 14 residues. With 1 base removed from V and 4 bases from J, the gap between germline ends came to 10 bases. The chain's CDR3 is CASSLDEGFYGYTF. In nucleotides, the CDR3 is TGTGCCAGCAGCTTAGATGAGGGATTCTATGGCTACACCTTC.

The chain links TRBV5-4 to TRBJ1-1; D remains unclear. The CDR3 totals 14 residues. V was cut by 0 bases and J by 1 base, with 7 bases left in between. Germline V gene data show CDR1 as SGHNT and CDR2 as YYREEE (reference sequence). This chain's CDR3 is CASSLDGRNTEAFF. The DNA of the CDR3 is TGTGCCAGCAGCTTGGACGGGAGGAACACTGAAGCTTTCTTT.

This sequence joins TRBV5-6 and TRBJ2-3, with unresolved D. V lost 0 bases and J 0 bases, leaving 8 bases between the germline ends. This CDR3 comprises 15 residues. Per the germline V gene, CDR1 is SGHDT and CDR2 is YYEEEE. In nucleotides, the CDR3 is TGTGCCAGCAGCTTGGGTGGCGGTAGCACAGATACGCAGTATTTT. Translated, it gives CASSLGGGSTDTQYF. Supplemented by reference TRBV5-6 and TRBJ2-3, the full variable domain reads DAGVTQSPTHLIKTRGQQVTLRCSPKSGHDTVSWYQQALGQGPQFIFQYYEEEERQRGNFPDRFSGHQFPNYSSELNVNALLLGDSALYLCASSLGGGSTDTQYFGPGTRLTVL.

The rearrangement uses TRBV30 and TRBJ1-6, with a possible D match to TRBD1 (5 bases). Germline CDR1 reads GTSNPN; CDR2 reads SVGIG (reference sequence). CDR3 length equals 14 residues. Trimming cost V 5 bases and J 5 bases, with 13 bases left between them. Written as DNA, the CDR3 is TGTGCCTGGTCGCGGGGGTGGAATAATTCACCCCTCCACTTT. This codes for CAWSRGWNNSPLHF.